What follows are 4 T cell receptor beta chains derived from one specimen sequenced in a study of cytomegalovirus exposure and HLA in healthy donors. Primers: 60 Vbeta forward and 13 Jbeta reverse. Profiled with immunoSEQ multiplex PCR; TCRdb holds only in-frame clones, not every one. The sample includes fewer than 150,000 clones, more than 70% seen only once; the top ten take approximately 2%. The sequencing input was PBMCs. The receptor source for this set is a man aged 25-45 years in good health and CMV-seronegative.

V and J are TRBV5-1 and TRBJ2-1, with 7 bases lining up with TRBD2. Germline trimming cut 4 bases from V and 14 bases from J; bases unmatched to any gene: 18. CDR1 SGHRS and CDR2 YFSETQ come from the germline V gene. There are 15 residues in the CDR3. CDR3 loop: CASSPGEIAGRKEFF. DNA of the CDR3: TGCGCCAGCAGCCCCGGGGAAATAGCGGGTCGGAAGGAGTTCTTC.

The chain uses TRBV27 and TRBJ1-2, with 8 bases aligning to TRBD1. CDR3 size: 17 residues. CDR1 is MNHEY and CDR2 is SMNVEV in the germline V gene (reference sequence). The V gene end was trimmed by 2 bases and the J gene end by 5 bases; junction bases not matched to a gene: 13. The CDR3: CASSLGFLDRELYGYTF. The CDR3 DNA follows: TGTGCCAGCAGTTTAGGGTTCCTGGACAGGGAATTGTATGGCTACACCTTC.

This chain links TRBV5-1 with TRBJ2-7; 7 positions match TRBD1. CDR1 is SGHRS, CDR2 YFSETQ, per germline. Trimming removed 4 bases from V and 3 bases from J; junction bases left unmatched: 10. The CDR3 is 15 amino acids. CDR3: CASSITGELLYEQYF. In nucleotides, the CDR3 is TGCGCCAGCAGCATAACAGGGGAATTACTCTACGAGCAGTACTTC. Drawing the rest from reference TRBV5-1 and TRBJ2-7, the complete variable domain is KAGVTQTPRYLIKTRGQQVTLSCSPISGHRSVSWYQQTPGQGLQFLFEYFSETQRNKGNFPGRFSGRQFSNSRSEMNVSTLELGDSALYLCASSITGELLYEQYFGPGTRLTVT.

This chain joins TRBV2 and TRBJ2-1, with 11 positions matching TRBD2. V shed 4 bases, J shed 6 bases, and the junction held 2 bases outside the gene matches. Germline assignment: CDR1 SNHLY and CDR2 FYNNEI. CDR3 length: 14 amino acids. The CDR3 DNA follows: TGTGCCAGCAGTGTGACTAGCGGGACCAATGAGCAGTTCTTC. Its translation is CASSVTSGTNEQFF.